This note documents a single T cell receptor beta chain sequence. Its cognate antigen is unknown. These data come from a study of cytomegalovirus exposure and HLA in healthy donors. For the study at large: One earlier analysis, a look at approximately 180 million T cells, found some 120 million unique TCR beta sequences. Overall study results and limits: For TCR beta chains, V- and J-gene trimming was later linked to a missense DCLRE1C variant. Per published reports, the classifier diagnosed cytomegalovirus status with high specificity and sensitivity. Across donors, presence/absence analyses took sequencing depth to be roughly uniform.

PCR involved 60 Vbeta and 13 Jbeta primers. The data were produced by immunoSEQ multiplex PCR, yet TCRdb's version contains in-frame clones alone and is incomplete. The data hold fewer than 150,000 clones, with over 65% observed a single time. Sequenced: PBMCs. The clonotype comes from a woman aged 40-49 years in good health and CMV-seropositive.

The chain's CDR3 is CASSSGVAETQYF. CDR3 bases: TGTGCCAGCAGCTCGGGTGTGGCGGAGACCCAGTACTTC. The chain recombines TRBV5-4 with TRBJ2-5, with D unresolved. The CDR3 totals 13 residues. V gave up 3 bases and J gave up 5 bases, with 11 bases separating them. Germline assignment: CDR1 SGHNT and CDR2 YYREEE (reference sequence).